What follows is one TCR beta chain and its context. Its antigen is unidentified. The data belong to a study of shared clonotypes between healthy human individuals. Only in-frame clones appear in the TCRdb table, and some are missing; sequencing was by immunoSEQ multiplex PCR. Among 650,000 to 800,000 clones, 55% to 80% were seen once, and the ten largest hold approximately 2%. Broader study findings: At large depth, rarefaction still showed sorted-subset sequencing to be incomplete.

The sample was memory CD4+ T cells sorted from blood. This sample's subset: CD45RA-negative fraction. This receptor was taken from a woman in her 30s in good health.

This chain's CDR3 is CASSVNQVGTSLRDTQYF. The CDR3 DNA sequence: TGTGCCAGCAGTGTTAATCAAGTGGGGACTAGTCTCCGAGATACGCAGTATTTT. The genes are TRBV6-1 and TRBJ2-3; 8 nucleotides align to TRBD2. The germline CDR1 and CDR2 sequences are MNHNS and SASEGT. Losses at the gene ends were 4 bases for V and 5 bases for J; bases not matched to a gene: 17. The CDR3 runs to 18 residues.